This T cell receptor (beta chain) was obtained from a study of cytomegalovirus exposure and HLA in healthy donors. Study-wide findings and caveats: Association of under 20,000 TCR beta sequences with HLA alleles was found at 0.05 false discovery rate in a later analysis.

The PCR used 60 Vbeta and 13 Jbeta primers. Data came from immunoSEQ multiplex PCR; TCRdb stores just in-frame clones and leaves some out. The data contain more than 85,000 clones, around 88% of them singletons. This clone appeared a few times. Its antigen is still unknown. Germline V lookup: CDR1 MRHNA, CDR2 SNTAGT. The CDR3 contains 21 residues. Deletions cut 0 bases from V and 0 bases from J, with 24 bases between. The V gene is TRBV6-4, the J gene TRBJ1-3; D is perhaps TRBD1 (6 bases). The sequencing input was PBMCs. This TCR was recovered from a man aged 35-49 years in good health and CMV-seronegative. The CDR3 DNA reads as TGTGCCAGCAGTGACTCGAACCGGACAGATAAGGCTACGAGCTCTGGAAACACCATATATTTT. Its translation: CASSDSNRTDKATSSGNTIYF.